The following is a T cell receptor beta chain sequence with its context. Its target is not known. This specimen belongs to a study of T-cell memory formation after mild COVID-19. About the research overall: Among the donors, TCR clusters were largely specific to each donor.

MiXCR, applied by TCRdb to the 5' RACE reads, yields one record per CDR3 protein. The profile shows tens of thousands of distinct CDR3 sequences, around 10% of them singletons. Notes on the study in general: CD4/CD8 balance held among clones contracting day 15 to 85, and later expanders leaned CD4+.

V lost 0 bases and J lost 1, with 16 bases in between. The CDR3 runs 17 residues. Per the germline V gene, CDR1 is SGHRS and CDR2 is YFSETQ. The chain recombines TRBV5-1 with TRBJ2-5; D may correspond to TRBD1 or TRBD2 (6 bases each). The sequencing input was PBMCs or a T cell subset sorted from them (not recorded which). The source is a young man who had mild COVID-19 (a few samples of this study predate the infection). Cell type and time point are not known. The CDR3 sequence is CASSLGGRGALQETQYF. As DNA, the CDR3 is TGCGCCAGCAGCTTGGGGGGGCGCGGGGCCCTCCAAGAGACCCAGTACTTC. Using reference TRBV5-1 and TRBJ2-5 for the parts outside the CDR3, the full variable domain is KAGVTQTPRYLIKTRGQQVTLSCSPISGHRSVSWYQQTPGQGLQFLFEYFSETQRNKGNFPGRFSGRQFSNSRSEMNVSTLELGDSALYLCASSLGGRGALQETQYFGPGTRLLVL.